One and the same sample provided the 15 T cell receptor beta chains below, sequenced in a study of cytomegalovirus exposure and HLA in healthy donors. PCR primers comprised 60 Vbeta and 13 Jbeta primers. Produced via immunoSEQ multiplex PCR; TCRdb's table is partial and in-frame only. The table has approximately 180,000 clones, about 80% seen once. Sequencing was performed on PBMCs. The receptor source for this set is a man under 40 in good health and CMV-seropositive.

The chain couples TRBV7-2 to TRBJ2-7, with 12 bases matching TRBD2. This CDR3 is built from 15 residues. CDR1 and CDR2 (germline): SGHTA, FQGNSA. V was pared by 5 bases and J by 4 bases, with 6 bases of the junction left unmatched. The CDR3 DNA reads as TGTGCCAGCAGCATGACTAGCGGGAGCCAATACGAGCAGTACTTC. It codes for CASSMTSGSQYEQYF.

CDR3 region: CASSVSRGRNTEAFF. In DNA form, the CDR3 reads TGTGCCAGCAGCGTCTCCAGGGGGCGGAACACTGAAGCTTTCTTT. The chain combines TRBV11-3 with TRBJ1-1; TRBD1 matches 8 bases. V trimming: 5 bases; J trimming: 1 base; junction bases outside the gene matches: 6. There are 15 residues in the CDR3. CDR1 is SGHNT, CDR2 YENEEA, per germline.

The rearrangement uses TRBV19 and TRBJ1-1; 7 bases map to TRBD1. Trimming at V came to 7 bases and at J to 5 bases, leaving 10 bases not matched to a gene. From germline, CDR1 is LNHDA and CDR2 SQIVND (reference sequence). This CDR3 is 14 amino acids long. CDR3 nucleotide sequence: TGTGCCAGTACCCGGTTCCCAGGGGGAACTGAAGCTTTCTTT. It is translated as CASTRFPGGTEAFF.

The rearrangement uses TRBV29-1 and TRBJ1-3; perhaps TRBD1 as D (5 bases). This CDR3 has 14 residues. The V end was cut by 1 base, the J end by 7 bases, with 14 bases between. Germline V CDR1 and CDR2: SQVTM, ANQGSEA. The CDR3 nucleotides are TGCAGCGTTGAAGGTGGCAGGGACTTGAACACCATATATTTT. Amino acid sequence: CSVEGGRDLNTIYF.

This clone showed up just once. J is TRBJ1-5 and V is TRBV27, with TRBD1 as a possible D gene (5 bases). The germline gives CDR1 MNHEY, CDR2 SMNVEV (reference sequence). V shed 6 bases and J shed 1 base, with 25 bases lying between them. This CDR3 is built from 19 residues. In DNA form, the CDR3 reads TGTGCCAGCAGCCGCTGGGGGGTCACCTCTCATAAAAGCAATCAGCCCCAGCATTTT. The encoded protein is CASSRWGVTSHKSNQPQHF.

CDR3 protein: CASSPAALGLGTGELFF. In nucleotides, the CDR3 is TGTGCCAGCAGCCCCGCGGCCCTGGGACTCGGGACCGGGGAGCTGTTTTTT. The rearrangement uses TRBV7-2 and TRBJ2-2; tentative D call: TRBD2 (6 bases). With 5 bases removed from V and 5 bases from J, the gap between germline ends came to 21 bases. Germline CDR1 is SGHTA and CDR2 is FQGNSA. CDR3 length: 17 residues.

The chain recombines TRBV7-2 with TRBJ1-3, with 8 bases that match TRBD1. V lost 2 bases and J lost 3; bases outside the gene matches: 9. Germline loops: CDR1 SGHTA, CDR2 FQGNSA. There are 17 residues in the CDR3. CDR3 in DNA: TGTGCCAGCAGCTTACCGCGGACAGGGAAGTATGGAAACACCATATATTTT. Translation: CASSLPRTGKYGNTIYF.

The chain is built from TRBV19 and TRBJ2-7; D is possibly TRBD2 (8 bases). With 6 bases removed from V and 4 bases from J, the gap between germline ends came to 31 bases. Germline CDR1 LNHDA, CDR2 SQIVND (reference sequence). The CDR3 has 19 residues. CDR3 in DNA: TGTGCCAGTAGGCGACAGGGAGGTTTTTCCGGGACTAGTCGTTACGAGCAGTACTTC. The encoded protein is CASRRQGGFSGTSRYEQYF.

The rearrangement joins TRBV9 to TRBJ1-5; a possible D gene is TRBD1 (6 bases). The CDR3 runs to 15 residues. Trimming removed 0 bases from V and 4 bases from J, with 11 bases in between. Germline CDR1 reads SGDLS; CDR2 reads YYNGEE. This CDR3 reads CASSVGQGPNQPQHF. DNA of the CDR3: TGTGCCAGCAGCGTAGGGCAGGGGCCGAATCAGCCCCAGCATTTT.

This clone was recorded a few times. This sequence joins TRBV7-2 and TRBJ2-6; weak D call: TRBD1 (6 bases). Trimming cost V 5 bases and J 4 bases, with 12 bases left between them. The CDR3 is 15 amino acids. CDR1 is SGHTA, CDR2 FQGNSA, per germline. CDR3 protein: CASSPDRSGANVLTF. In nucleotides, the CDR3 is TGTGCCAGCAGCCCCGACAGGTCCGGGGCCAACGTCCTGACTTTC.

The J gene is TRBJ2-5, the V gene TRBV9, with unresolved D. Deletions cut 5 bases from V and 2 bases from J, with 10 bases between. Germline CDR1 and CDR2: SGDLS and YYNGEE. The CDR3 consists of 13 residues. As DNA, the CDR3 is TGTGCCAGCAGTCCACTGAGTCAAGAGACCCAGTACTTC. Translated: CASSPLSQETQYF.

V gene TRBV7-2 combines with J gene TRBJ2-3; D is perhaps TRBD2 (6 bases). Germline CDR1 reads SGHTA; CDR2 reads FQGNSA. Trimming left V 4 bases short and J 0 bases short, with 11 bases between. The CDR3 consists of 15 residues. The CDR3, as DNA: TGTGCCAGCAGCTCCCAAGGGACTAGCACAGATACGCAGTATTTT. Its protein is CASSSQGTSTDTQYF.

The CDR3 loop is CASMRNRGDTGELFF. CDR3 DNA sequence: TGTGCCAGCATGCGCAACAGGGGGGACACCGGGGAGCTGTTTTTT. The chain employs TRBV6-6 and TRBJ2-2; 8 bases map to TRBD1. V shed 7 bases and J 3 bases; nucleotides not matched to a gene: 7. The CDR3 extends over 15 amino acids. Germline lookup yields CDR1 MNHNY and CDR2 SVGAGI (reference sequence).

The chain uses TRBV5-4 and TRBJ2-1, with 12 nucleotides matching TRBD2. The CDR3 spans 17 residues. V was pared by 4 bases and J by 4 bases, with 9 bases of the junction left unmatched. Germline-derived CDR1 and CDR2 are SGHNT and YYREEE (reference sequence). The DNA for the CDR3 is TGTGCCAGCAGCCGAGACCCGACTAGCGGGGGATACAATGAGCAGTTCTTC. It translates to CASSRDPTSGGYNEQFF.

In its sample, this clone was seen once. This chain joins TRBV6-4 and TRBJ2-3; 8 nucleotides line up with TRBD1. Germline V gives CDR1 MRHNA, CDR2 SNTAGT. The CDR3 contains 15 residues. The junction had 13 bases not matched to a gene; V was cut back by 8 bases and J by 6 bases. CDR3 DNA: TGTGCCAGCTGGACAGGGAAGGATGGGTGGGATACGCAGTATTTT. Residues: CASWTGKDGWDTQYF.